One sample yielded the 19 T cell receptor beta chains listed below, sequenced in a study of beta chain features in type 1 diabetes. General study findings and limits: Shortening that was moderate but significant affected the TCRB CDR3s of Type 1 diabetes patients in all four CD4+ subsets.

Of the isolated RNA, all was reverse transcribed, and so the sequenced material was expressed TCRB transcripts. Libraries were prepared by immunoSEQ multiplex PCR; TCRdb keeps only in-frame clonotypes and omits some of them. The data contain some 350,000 clones, around 10% of them singletons. Their target antigens are unknown. The sample taken for sequencing was central memory CD4+ T cells from blood. These receptor sequences come from a man aged 30 to 45 with type 1 diabetes.

This chain connects TRBV7-2 to TRBJ1-5, with a tentative D call TRBD1 (6 bases). The V end was cut by 3 bases, the J end by 7 bases, with 13 bases between. The CDR3 contains 14 residues. Germline V gene lookup returns CDR1 SGHTA and CDR2 FQGNSA. DNA of the CDR3: TGTGCCAGCAGCTTTGCGGGGGGCAGGCAGCCCCAGCATTTT. Translating it yields CASSFAGGRQPQHF. Supplemented by reference TRBV7-2 and TRBJ1-5, the full variable domain reads GAGVSQSPSNKVTEKGKDVELRCDPISGHTALYWYRQSLGQGLEFLIYFQGNSAPDKSGLPSDRFSAERTGGSVSTLTIQRTQQEDSAVYLCASSFAGGRQPQHFGDGTRLSIL.

The sample holds a few counts of this clone. The chain carries TRBV7-9 and TRBJ1-2, with 12 bases fitting TRBD1. Per germline, CDR1 SEHNR and CDR2 FQNEAQ (reference sequence). V lost 6 bases and J lost 7; bases outside the gene matches: 9. This CDR3 region has 15 residues. DNA for the CDR3: TGTGCCAGCAGGTCCCGGGACAGGGGGCTTGGTGGCTACACCTTC. Its translation: CASRSRDRGLGGYTF.

This clone occurred a few times. Within the sample, other DNA sequences also encode this same CDR3. The rearrangement links TRBV30 to TRBJ1-2, with unresolved D. This CDR3 contains 12 residues. Trimming took off 0 bases at V and 4 bases at J, with 6 bases between the two ends. CDR1 is GTSNPN and CDR2 is SVGIG in the germline V gene (reference sequence). The CDR3 region has the DNA TGTGCCTGGAGTGTAATGGGCTATGGCTACACCTTC. As protein: CAWSVMGYGYTF.

The rearrangement joins TRBV7-2 to TRBJ2-1; no clear D gene. The CDR3 contains 11 residues. Germline CDR1 is SGHTA and CDR2 is FQGNSA. With 3 bases removed from V and 7 bases from J, the gap between germline ends came to 4 bases. The CDR3 loop reads CASSLMNEQFF. The CDR3 DNA reads TGTGCCAGCAGCTTGATGAATGAGCAGTTCTTC.

J is TRBJ2-5 and V is TRBV6-6; 12 nucleotides align to TRBD1. Germline values: CDR1 MNHNY, CDR2 SVGAGI (reference sequence). The CDR3 is 16 residues long. V lost 6 bases, J lost 5 bases, and 10 bases stayed unmatched. The chain's CDR3 is CASSPGRDRGQETQYF. DNA for the CDR3: TGTGCCAGCAGCCCGGGAAGGGACAGGGGGCAGGAGACCCAGTACTTC.

J is TRBJ1-5 and V is TRBV7-2, with no clear D. V dropped 5 bases and J dropped 4 bases, with 6 bases sitting between them. CDR3 length: 12 amino acids. Germline values: CDR1 SGHTA, CDR2 FQGNSA. CDR3 loop: CASSRPNQPQHF. Written as DNA, the CDR3 is TGTGCCAGCAGCCGCCCGAATCAGCCCCAGCATTTT. Complete variable domain (other parts from reference TRBV7-2 and TRBJ1-5): GAGVSQSPSNKVTEKGKDVELRCDPISGHTALYWYRQSLGQGLEFLIYFQGNSAPDKSGLPSDRFSAERTGGSVSTLTIQRTQQEDSAVYLCASSRPNQPQHFGDGTRLSIL.

In this sample, this clone turned up a few times. The chain joins TRBV6-7 to TRBJ2-1; 12 bases are a match to TRBD2. TRBV6-7 is an open reading frame, and its role is uncertain. V dropped 2 bases and J dropped 9; count of bases not matched to a gene: 8. The CDR3 is 16 amino acids. Here the CDR3 DNA reads TGTGCCAGCAGTTACCCCACTAGCGGGAGGAACCCTGAGCAGTTCTTC. Its protein is CASSYPTSGRNPEQFF.

This clone has a count of ten or more. The chain uses TRBV6-5 and TRBJ2-1, with 9 nucleotides matching TRBD2. CDR1 MNHEY and CDR2 SVGAGI come from the germline V gene. V lost 7 bases and J lost 7; bases outside the gene matches: 11. There are 15 residues in the CDR3. The CDR3 loop is CASTTRREGRNEQFF. The DNA for the CDR3 is TGTGCCAGCACCACAAGGCGGGAGGGTAGAAATGAGCAGTTCTTC.

V usage is TRBV29-1 and J usage is TRBJ1-1, with D possibly matching TRBD1 (5 bases). This CDR3 spans 14 amino acids. Looked up from germline, CDR1 is SQVTM and CDR2 is ANQGSEA. The V gene lost 5 bases and the J gene lost 2 bases, with 15 bases spanning the gap. The CDR3, as DNA: TGCAGCGTTATTTCTATTGGGGGAAACACTGAAGCTTTCTTT. Encoded protein: CSVISIGGNTEAFF.

The chain links TRBV23-1 to TRBJ1-5; a possible D gene is TRBD1 (5 bases). TRBV23-1 is filed as an ORF, its function uncertain. The CDR3 is 16 residues long. Trimming took 0 bases from V and 1 from J, leaving 10 bases between them. The chain's CDR3 is CASSQSKRDSNQPQHF. CDR3 in DNA: TGCGCCAGCAGTCAATCAAAGAGGGACAGCAATCAGCCCCAGCATTTT.

To note about this clone: The junction departs from the called germline gene at one end, perhaps through a read error. The same CDR3 is also encoded by other DNA sequences in this sample. The J gene is TRBJ2-2, the V gene TRBV7-3, with D perhaps TRBD2 (5 bases). The CDR3 sequence is 14 residues long. In germline, CDR1 is SGHTA, CDR2 FQGTGA. The CDR3 sequence is CASSLAANTGELFF. In DNA, the CDR3 is TGTGCCAGCAGCTTAGCGGCGAACACCGGGGAGCTTTTTTTT.

V is TRBV7-2 and J is TRBJ2-7; TRBD2 matches 8 bases. The CDR3 is 15 amino acids. The germline CDR1 and CDR2 sequences are SGHTA and FQGNSA. Trimming removed 2 bases from V and 6 bases from J; junction bases left unmatched: 9. CDR3 amino acids: CASSLKGSGSSEQYF. The CDR3 nucleotides are TGTGCCAGCAGCTTAAAGGGAAGCGGGAGTAGCGAGCAGTACTTC.

Concerning this clone itself: This could be a read error, since a much larger clone is one nucleotide away. V and J are TRBV7-9 and TRBJ1-5, with a tentative D call TRBD1 (5 bases). Deletions cut 1 base from V and 7 bases from J, with 17 bases between. CDR1 is SEHNR, CDR2 FQNEAQ, per germline (reference sequence). The CDR3 totals 16 residues. The CDR3 is CASSLGGAGEGQPQHF. CDR3 coding DNA: TGTGCCAGCAGCTTAGGGGGTGCGGGGGAGGGGCAGCCCCAGCATTTT.

As to this clone: Other DNA sequences in the sample encode the same CDR3. The chain joins TRBV6-6 to TRBJ1-1; no definite D call. CDR1 MNHNY and CDR2 SVGAGI come from the germline V gene (reference sequence). V lost 6 bases and J lost 1, with 6 bases in between. The CDR3 totals 12 residues. CDR3: CASRPPNTEAFF. As DNA, the CDR3 is TGTGCCAGCAGACCCCCGAACACTGAAGCTTTCTTT.

The genes are TRBV5-1 and TRBJ1-1; D may be TRBD1 (5 bases). Germline V gives CDR1 SGHRS, CDR2 YFSETQ. V shed 2 bases and J shed 0 bases, with 8 bases lying between them. This CDR3 is 14 amino acids long. In DNA form, the CDR3 reads TGCGCCAGCAGCTTAGGGGATATGAACACTGAAGCTTTCTTT. Translating it yields CASSLGDMNTEAFF.

As regards this clone: The same CDR3 arises from other DNA sequences in this sample as well. The genes are TRBV7-2 and TRBJ1-1, with 8 bases matching TRBD1. In germline, CDR1 is SGHTA, CDR2 FQGNSA. J gave up 4 bases and V 3 bases, and 4 bases lay outside the gene matches. This CDR3 has 14 amino acids. Here the CDR3 reads CASSFTGGGTEAFF. CDR3 bases: TGTGCCAGCAGCTTTACAGGGGGAGGCACTGAAGCTTTCTTT.

V gene TRBV28 combines with J gene TRBJ2-7; 7 nucleotides line up with TRBD2. The junction had 6 bases not matched to a gene; V was cut back by 2 bases and J by 5 bases. Germline CDR1 is MDHEN and CDR2 is SYDVKM. The CDR3 consists of 14 residues. The CDR3 is CASSLLAVINEQYF. The CDR3 coding sequence is TGTGCCAGCAGTTTACTAGCGGTAATTAACGAGCAGTACTTC.

J is TRBJ1-4 and V is TRBV9, with D possibly TRBD1 on 5 matching bases. Trimming removed 3 bases at V and 7 bases at J, with 16 bases between. The CDR3 runs to 15 residues. Germline V gives CDR1 SGDLS, CDR2 YYNGEE. CDR3: CASSARGGISEKLFF. CDR3 in DNA: TGTGCCAGCAGCGCGCGGGGGGGTATAAGTGAAAAACTGTTTTTT.

V usage is TRBV5-1 and J usage is TRBJ2-2; D is possibly TRBD2 (6 bases). Per germline, CDR1 SGHRS and CDR2 YFSETQ. V gave up 2 bases and J gave up 5 bases, with 16 bases separating them. The CDR3 totals 16 residues. CDR3 nucleotides: TGCGCCAGCAGCTTAGACCCGGGACTTGAGACCGGGGAGCTGTTTTTT. Translating it yields CASSLDPGLETGELFF.